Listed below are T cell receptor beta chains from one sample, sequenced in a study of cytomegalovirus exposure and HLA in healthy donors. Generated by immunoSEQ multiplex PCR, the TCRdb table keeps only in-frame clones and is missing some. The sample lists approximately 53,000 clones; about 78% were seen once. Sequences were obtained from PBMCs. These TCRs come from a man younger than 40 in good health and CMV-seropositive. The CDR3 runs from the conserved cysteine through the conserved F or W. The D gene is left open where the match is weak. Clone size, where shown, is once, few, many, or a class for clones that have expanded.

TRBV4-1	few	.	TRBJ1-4	TGCGCCAGCAGCCAAGATGCAGGGCAGGCGAATGAAAAACTGTTTTTT	CASSQDAGQANEKLFF
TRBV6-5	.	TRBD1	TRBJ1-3	TGTGCCAGCAGTTTGACAGGGGTTTCTGGAAACACCATATATTTT	CASSLTGVSGNTIYF
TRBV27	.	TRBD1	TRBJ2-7	TGTGCCAGCAGGAGGGACAGGGGATACGAGCAGTACTTC	CASRRDRGYEQYF
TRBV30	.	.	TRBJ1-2	TGTGCCTGGCACAGGGCTAACTATGGCTACACCTTC	CAWHRANYGYTF
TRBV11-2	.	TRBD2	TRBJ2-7	TGTGCCAGCAGCCTGTGGACTAGCGGGGGCATAAACAACCAGCAGTACTTC	CASSLWTSGGINNQQYF
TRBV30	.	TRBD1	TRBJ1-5	TGTGCCTGGAAACGGGACAGTGATAGCAATCAGCCCCAGCATTTT	CAWKRDSDSNQPQHF
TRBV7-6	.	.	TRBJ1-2	TGTGCCAGCAGCTTAGAACAGGGCGCAGGCTATGGCTGCACCTTC	CASSLEQGAGYGCTF
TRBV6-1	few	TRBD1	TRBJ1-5	TGTGCCAGCAGTTTAGACAGGGACTTCCGAGGGCCCCAGCATTTT	CASSLDRDFRGPQHF
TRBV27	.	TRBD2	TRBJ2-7	TGTGCCAGCAGTTTGGCGGGGGGGCTTTTCTACGAGCAGTACTTC	CASSLAGGLFYEQYF
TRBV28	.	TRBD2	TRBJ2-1	TGTGCCAGCAAAGCGGGGGGATACGGTGAGCAGTTCTTC	CASKAGGYGEQFF
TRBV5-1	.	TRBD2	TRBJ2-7	TGCGCCAGCAGCTTGGGGTCTAGCGGGTCCCGCTACGAGCAGTACTTC	CASSLGSSGSRYEQYF
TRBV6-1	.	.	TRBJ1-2	TGTGCCAGCAGTGAAGGCCCCACAGGGTTCCATGGCTACACCTTC	CASSEGPTGFHGYTF
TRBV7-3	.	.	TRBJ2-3	TGTGCCAGCAGCTTAGGGACTGTTCGCACAGATACGCAGTATTTT	CASSLGTVRTDTQYF
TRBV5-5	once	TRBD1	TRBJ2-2	TGTGCCGCCGGGACAGGGAACACCGGGGAGCTGTTTTTT	CAAGTGNTGELFF
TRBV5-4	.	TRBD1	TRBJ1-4	TGTGCCAGCAGCTTCCGGACAGGGCGCGTTGAAAAACTGTTTTTT	CASSFRTGRVEKLFF
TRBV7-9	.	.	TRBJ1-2	TGTGCCAGCAGCTTAGAGGCGGACTATGGCTACACCTTC	CASSLEADYGYTF
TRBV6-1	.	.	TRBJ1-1	TGTGCCAGCGCGCAGGGCATAGTCACTGAAGCTTTCTTT	CASAQGIVTEAFF
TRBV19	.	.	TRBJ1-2	TGTGCCAGTCACGCGGGATATCGTGGCTACACCTTC	CASHAGYRGYTF
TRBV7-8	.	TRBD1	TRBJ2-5	TGTGCCAGCACCCTGACAGGGGAAGAGACCCAGTACTTC	CASTLTGEETQYF
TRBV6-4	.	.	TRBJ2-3	TGTGCCAGCAGTGACGGCCCCGAGGGGGGGCGGAATACGCAGTATTTT	CASSDGPEGGRNTQYF
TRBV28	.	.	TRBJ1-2	TGTGCCAGCAGGTCTAAATGGGCCTATGGCTACACCTTC	CASRSKWAYGYTF
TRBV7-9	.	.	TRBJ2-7	TGTGCCAGCGTAGGACTGGGCTACGAGCAGTACTTC	CASVGLGYEQYF
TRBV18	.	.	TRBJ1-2	TGTGCCAGCTCACCAATGGCAAGCACCTTC	CASSPMASTF
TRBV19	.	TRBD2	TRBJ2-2	TGTGCCAGTAGTATAGGACTAGCGGGGTGGTGGACCGGGGAGCTGTTTTTT	CASSIGLAGWWTGELFF
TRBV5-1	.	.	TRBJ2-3	TGCGCCACGCGCCGGGACACCACAGATACGCAGTATTTT	CATRRDTTDTQYF